This T cell receptor beta chain derives from a study of Ad26.COV2.S vaccination and SARS-CoV-2 variants. Whole-study context: This donor came from the COV1001 trial of Ad26.COV2.S.

Assay: immunoSEQ multiplex PCR; the TCRdb copy retains only in-frame clones and omits some. The profile shows roughly 460,000 clones, nearly 90% of them singletons. This clone has more than one count but fewer than ten. Its antigen remains unknown. The CDR3 covers 15 residues. The germline V gene encodes CDR1 LGHNA and CDR2 YNFKEQ. V lost 2 bases, J lost 6 bases, and 14 bases lay in between. Regarding the study as a whole: Individuals receiving vaccine had higher spike-specific TCR breadth than placebo recipients did.

Indicated treatment: about 20 received Ad26.COV2.S at low or high dose, single or two shots; 5 received placebo; per-sample allocation not given. Samples analyzed were those drawn on day 63 after the first vaccine or placebo injection. Adults aged 18-55 years in Boston included the donor. Sequences were derived from peripheral blood, sampled in a trial of Ad26.COV2.S vaccine versus placebo. The source of this sequence is a person aged 18-65 years who received the Ad26.COV2.S COVID-19 vaccine or a placebo. V is TRBV4-2 and J is TRBJ1-5, with a tentative D call TRBD1 (6 bases). This CDR3 is CASSQTGRNLQPQHF. The CDR3 region has the DNA TGTGCCAGCAGCCAAACAGGGAGAAACCTTCAGCCCCAGCATTTT.